This T cell receptor beta chain originates from a study of Graves' ophthalmopathy and Graves' hyperthyroidism. Study details: Peripheral blood was obtained at first diagnosis, ahead of any treatment.

This clonotype was observed a single time. V lost 2 bases and J 2 bases, leaving 12 bases between the germline ends. Germline CDR1 reads GTSNPN; CDR2 reads SVGIG (reference sequence). CDR3 length: 14 amino acids. In this cohort's terms, stable hyperthyroidism meant no ophthalmopathy by 18 months of follow-up. The study amplified TCR beta CDR3 regions using RNA transcripts. An opening RT-PCR round employed HTBI primers and preceded a second-round multiplex PCR. TCRdb ran MiXCR on the multiplex PCR reads and lists one entry per CDR3 protein. The profile shows hundreds of thousands of distinct CDR3 sequences, around 21% of them singletons.

This chain uses TRBV30 with TRBJ1-1; possibly TRBD1 for D (5 bases). The sequence came from a woman between 18 and 30 years old with stable Graves' hyperthyroidism. Sequencing was carried out using peripheral blood. CDR3 loop: CAWSPGTENTEAFF. The CDR3 region has the DNA TGTGCCTGGAGTCCCGGGACGGAAAACACTGAAGCTTTCTTT.